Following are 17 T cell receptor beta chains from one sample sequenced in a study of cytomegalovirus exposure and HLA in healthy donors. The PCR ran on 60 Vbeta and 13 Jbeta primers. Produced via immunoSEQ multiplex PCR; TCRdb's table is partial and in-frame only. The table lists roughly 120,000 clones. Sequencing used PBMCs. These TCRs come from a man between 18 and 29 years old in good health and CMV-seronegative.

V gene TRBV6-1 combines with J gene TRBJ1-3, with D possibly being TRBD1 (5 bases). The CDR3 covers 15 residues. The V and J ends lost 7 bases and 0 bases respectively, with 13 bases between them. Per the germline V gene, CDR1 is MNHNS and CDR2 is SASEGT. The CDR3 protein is CASNEVGPSGNTIYF. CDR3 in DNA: TGTGCCAGCAACGAAGTGGGGCCCTCTGGAAACACCATATATTTT.

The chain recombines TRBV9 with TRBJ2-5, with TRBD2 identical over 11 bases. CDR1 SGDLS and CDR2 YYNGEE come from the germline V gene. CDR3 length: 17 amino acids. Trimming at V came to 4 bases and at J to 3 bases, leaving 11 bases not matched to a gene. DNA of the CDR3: TGTGCCAGCAGCACACCCAGCCTAGCGGGGGGCGAAGAGACCCAGTACTTC. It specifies CASSTPSLAGGEETQYF.

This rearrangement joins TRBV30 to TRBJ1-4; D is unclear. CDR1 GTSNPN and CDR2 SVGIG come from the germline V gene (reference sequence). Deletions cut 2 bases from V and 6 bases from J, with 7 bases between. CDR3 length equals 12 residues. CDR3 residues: CAWSPLHEKLFF. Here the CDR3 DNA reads TGTGCCTGGAGTCCTCTCCATGAAAAACTGTTTTTT.

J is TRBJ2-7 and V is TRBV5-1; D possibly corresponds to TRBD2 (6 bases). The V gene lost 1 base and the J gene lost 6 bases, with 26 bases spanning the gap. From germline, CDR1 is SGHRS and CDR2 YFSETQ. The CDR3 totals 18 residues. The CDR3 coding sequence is TGCGCCAGCAGCTTGTCCACTACCGGGACTTCTCGACGCAGCGAGCAGTACTTC. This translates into CASSLSTTGTSRRSEQYF.

This chain's CDR3 is CASSWSGEQYF. The CDR3 DNA reads as TGTGCCAGCAGTTGGTCGGGCGAGCAGTACTTC. This chain uses TRBV6-5 with TRBJ2-7; D unclear. Deletions cut 4 bases from V and 6 bases from J, with 7 bases between. Germline CDR1 reads MNHEY; CDR2 reads SVGAGI. The CDR3 spans 11 residues.

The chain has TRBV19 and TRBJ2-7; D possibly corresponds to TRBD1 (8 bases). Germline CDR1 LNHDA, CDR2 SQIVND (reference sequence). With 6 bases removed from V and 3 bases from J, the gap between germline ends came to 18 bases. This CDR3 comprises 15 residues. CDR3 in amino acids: CASRTQGGPYYEQYF. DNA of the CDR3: TGTGCCAGTAGAACACAGGGGGGGCCTTACTACGAGCAGTACTTC.

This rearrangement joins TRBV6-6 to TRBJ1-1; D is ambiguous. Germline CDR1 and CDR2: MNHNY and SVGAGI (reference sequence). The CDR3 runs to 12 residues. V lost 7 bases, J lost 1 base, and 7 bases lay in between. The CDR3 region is CASNQANTEAFF. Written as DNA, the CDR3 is TGTGCCAGCAATCAAGCGAACACTGAAGCTTTCTTT.

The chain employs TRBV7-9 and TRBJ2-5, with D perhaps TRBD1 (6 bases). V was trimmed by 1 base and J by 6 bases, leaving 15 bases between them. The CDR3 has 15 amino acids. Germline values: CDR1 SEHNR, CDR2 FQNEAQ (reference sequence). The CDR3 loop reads CASSLGRGGQQTQYF. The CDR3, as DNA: TGTGCCAGCAGCTTAGGAAGAGGGGGTCAGCAGACCCAGTACTTC.

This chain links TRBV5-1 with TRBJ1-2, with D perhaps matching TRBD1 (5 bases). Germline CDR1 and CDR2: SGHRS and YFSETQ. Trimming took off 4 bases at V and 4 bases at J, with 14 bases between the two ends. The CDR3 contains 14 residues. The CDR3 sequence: CASSQGTLPYGYTF. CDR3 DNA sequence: TGCGCCAGCAGCCAGGGAACCCTACCCTATGGCTACACCTTC.

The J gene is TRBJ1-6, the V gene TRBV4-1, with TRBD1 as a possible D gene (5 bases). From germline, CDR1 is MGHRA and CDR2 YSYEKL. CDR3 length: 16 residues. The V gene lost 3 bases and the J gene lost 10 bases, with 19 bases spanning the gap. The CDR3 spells CASSQGGGARESPLHF. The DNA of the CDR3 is TGCGCCAGCAGCCAGGGGGGAGGGGCACGAGAATCACCCCTCCACTTT.

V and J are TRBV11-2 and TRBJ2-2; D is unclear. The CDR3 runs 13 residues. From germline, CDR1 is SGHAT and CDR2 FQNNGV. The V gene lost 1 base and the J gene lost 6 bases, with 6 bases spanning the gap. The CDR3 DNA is TGTGCCAGCAGCTTAGCCCGGGCCGGGGAGCTGTTTTTT. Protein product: CASSLARAGELFF.

CDR3 amino acids: CASSGTTQYF. CDR3 DNA sequence: TGTGCCAGCAGCGGGACAACCCAGTACTTC. The chain carries TRBV9 and TRBJ2-5; possible D gene TRBD1, 5 bases. This CDR3 spans 10 amino acids. V was cut by 3 bases and J by 8 bases, with 5 bases left in between. The germline V gene has CDR1 SGDLS and CDR2 YYNGEE.

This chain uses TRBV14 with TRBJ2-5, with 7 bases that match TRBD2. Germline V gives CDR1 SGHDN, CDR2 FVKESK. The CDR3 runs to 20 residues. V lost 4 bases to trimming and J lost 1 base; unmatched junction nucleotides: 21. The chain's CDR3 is CASSPNLHFGISGGQETQYF. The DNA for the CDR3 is TGTGCCAGCAGCCCAAACTTGCATTTTGGGATTTCGGGGGGCCAAGAGACCCAGTACTTC.

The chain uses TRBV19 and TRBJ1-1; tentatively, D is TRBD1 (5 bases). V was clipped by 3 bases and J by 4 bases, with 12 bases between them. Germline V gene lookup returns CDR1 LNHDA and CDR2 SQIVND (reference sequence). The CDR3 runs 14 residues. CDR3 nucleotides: TGTGCCAGTAGTATTACAGGTAGTGGCACTGAAGCTTTCTTT. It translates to CASSITGSGTEAFF.

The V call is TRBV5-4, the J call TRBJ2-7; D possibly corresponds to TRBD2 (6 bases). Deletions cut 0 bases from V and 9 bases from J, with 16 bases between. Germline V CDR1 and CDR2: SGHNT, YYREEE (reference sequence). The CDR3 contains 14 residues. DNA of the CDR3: TGTGCCAGCAGCTTGGAGAAGCGACCCGGGGGGCAGTACTTC. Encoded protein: CASSLEKRPGGQYF.

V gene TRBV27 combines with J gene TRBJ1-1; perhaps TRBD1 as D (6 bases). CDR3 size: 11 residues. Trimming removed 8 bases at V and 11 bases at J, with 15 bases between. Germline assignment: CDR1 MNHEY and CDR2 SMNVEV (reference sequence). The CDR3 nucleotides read TGTGCCAGCGGGGGCAGGGTGAGCGCTTTCTTT. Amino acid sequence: CASGGRVSAFF.

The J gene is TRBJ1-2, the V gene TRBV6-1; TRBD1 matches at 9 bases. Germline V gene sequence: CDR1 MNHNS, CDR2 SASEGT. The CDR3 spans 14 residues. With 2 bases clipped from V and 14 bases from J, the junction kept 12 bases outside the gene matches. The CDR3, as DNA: TGTGCCAGCAGTGAAAGAGGGACAGGGTATTCGGGTACCTTC. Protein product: CASSERGTGYSGTF.